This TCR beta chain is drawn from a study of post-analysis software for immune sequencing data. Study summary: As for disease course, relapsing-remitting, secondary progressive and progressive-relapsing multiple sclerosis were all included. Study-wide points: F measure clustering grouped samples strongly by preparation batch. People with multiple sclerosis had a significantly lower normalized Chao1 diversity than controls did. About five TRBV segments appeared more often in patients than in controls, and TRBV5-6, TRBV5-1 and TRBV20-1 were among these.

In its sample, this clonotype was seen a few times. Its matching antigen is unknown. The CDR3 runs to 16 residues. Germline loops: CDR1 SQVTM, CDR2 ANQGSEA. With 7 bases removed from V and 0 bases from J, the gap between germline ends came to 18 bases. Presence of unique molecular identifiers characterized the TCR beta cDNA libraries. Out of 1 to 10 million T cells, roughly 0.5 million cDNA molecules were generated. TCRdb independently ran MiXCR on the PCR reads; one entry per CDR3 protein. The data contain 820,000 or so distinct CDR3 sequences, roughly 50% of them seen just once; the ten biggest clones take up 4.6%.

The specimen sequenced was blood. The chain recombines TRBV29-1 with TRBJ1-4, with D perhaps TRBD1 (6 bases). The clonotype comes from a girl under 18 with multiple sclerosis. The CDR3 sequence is CSATTRGATTNEKLFF. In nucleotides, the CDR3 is TGCAGCGCTACGACGCGGGGGGCGACAACTAATGAAAAACTGTTTTTT. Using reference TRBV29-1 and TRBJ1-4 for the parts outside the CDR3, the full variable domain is SAVISQKPSRDICQRGTSLTIQCQVDSQVTMMFWYRQQPGQSLTLIATANQGSEATYESGFVIDKFPISRPNLTFSTLTVSNMSPEDSSIYLCSATTRGATTNEKLFFGSGTQLSVL.